This TCR beta chain was recovered during a study of T cells in Graves' hyperthyroidism and ophthalmopathy (dated by TCRdb to between 2018 and 2020). Describing the broader study: Peripheral blood samples were taken at the time of initial diagnosis, prior to any treatment. A discovery cohort of roughly 100 patients, approximately 45 with Graves' ophthalmopathy and under 60 with stable Graves' hyperthyroidism, was used to find distinguishing TCR V-J signatures. Whether ophthalmopathy could be predicted prospectively was tested in an independent validation cohort made up of under 20 hyperthyroidism patients plus 17 patients who later progressed to ophthalmopathy. The roughly 100 discovery patients were randomly divided into training and test sets at a 7:3 ratio. In addition, the study compared T-cell repertoires in thyroid tissue and in blood from five or six Graves' hyperthyroidism patients. After blood sampling, hyperthyroidism patients were treated with methimazole at a starting dose of 30 mg daily, and ophthalmopathy patients were treated with high-dose intravenous methylprednisolone. The paper reports TCR Vbeta CDR3 sequencing of some 140 peripheral blood samples: over 40 ophthalmopathy, 75 to 80 hyperthyroidism and around 17 progressor patients. The investigation overall reported the following: No statistical method was used to fix the sample size in advance, and group allocation was not hidden from the investigators. Most expanded thyroid clonotypes (frequency above 0.001) were also detected in blood, a finding suggesting that blood repertoires may reflect thyroid immune responses. During validation, the model predicted progression to ophthalmopathy a median of roughly 7.1 months ahead of onset, with 60% to 71% sensitivity and less than 85% specificity. Ophthalmopathy was separated from stable hyperthyroidism by a 13 V-J signature model, with 87.88% sensitivity and 81% to 82% specificity obtained in cross-validation and 80%/75% obtained in testing.

This clonotype was seen a handful of times. Its antigen target is currently unknown. Base quality data are lacking; no much larger clone is found one base away. Graves' hyperthyroidism was defined as stable when no progression to ophthalmopathy occurred over 18 months of follow-up. Hyperthyroidism patients were aged 18 to 65 years and newly diagnosed, with disease duration of less than 2 months. Exclusion was applied to patients with uncontrolled infections, other autoimmune diseases, pregnancy or lactation. Diagnoses were established on the basis of clinical symptoms, serum thyroxine and TRAb, thyroid ultrasound, and orbital computed tomography. Ficoll-Paque density gradient centrifugation was used to isolate PBMCs from about 9 ml of fresh peripheral blood. Total RNA was extracted using Trizol reagent, and RNA quality was assessed on an Agilent 2100 Bioanalyzer. The CDR3 numbers 14 residues from cysteine through phenylalanine. Left in the record is the CDR3 DNA by itself, 42 bases read in frame from the first base. In the germline V gene (reference sequence), CDR1 corresponds to MNHEY and CDR2 to SMNVEV. Trimming at the junction amounts to 3 bases on V and 10 bases on J, and the germline ends lie 13 bases apart.

The TCR beta CDR3 regions were amplified from the RNA transcripts. The first round of RT-PCR for the TCR CDR3 was performed with the HTBI primer set and the Qiagen OneStep RT-PCR kit. Libraries were constructed in a second round of multiplex PCR, after which size selection and purification were performed. The libraries were sequenced on an Illumina HiSeq2000 using paired-end 100 bp reads. As for the authors' bioinformatics: SOAPnuke was used to process the raw data, throwing out any read that contained adapters or uncalled bases, had a mean Phred below 15, or lacked an exact constant-primer or identifier match. COPE v1.2.5 was used to merge the high-quality paired reads, and each unique nucleotide sequence was defined as a clonotype. MiTCR v1.1 was used to align clonotypes to the IMGT TRBV, TRBD and TRBJ reference segments. The analysis included only V-J combinations with a frequency above 0.0001, which together covered 99.2% of the repertoires. The TCS score was defined as the ratio of F50 (clonal expansion) to E x V (chaos), calculated using BLOSUM62-based TCRdist between CDR3 peptides within each V-J. Welch's t-statistics and random forest reduced approximately 520 V-J features to 10 to 15, which were used in a naive Bayes classifier (R e1071). TCRdb's own reprocessing of the public reads used fastp at Q25 and MiXCR and kept productive beta chains. Each entry is one CDR3 protein sequence, shown with its most common DNA and genes. It is TCRdb's table, rather than the study itself, that gives the V and J calls and clone size. The sample profile shows hundreds of thousands of distinct CDR3 sequences; 12% to 15% of them were found once. About 10% of the sample is in the top ten clones.

The sample was blood. The chain employs TRBV27 and TRBJ1-6; TRBD1 is possibly the D segment (6 matching bases). This clonotype was sampled from a woman aged 18-29 years with Graves' hyperthyroidism. The CDR3 in this case is CASSLRQDSSPLHF. The nucleotide sequence reads TGTGCCAGCAGTTTGAGACAGGATTCATCACCCCTCCACTTT.